What follows are 2 T cell receptor beta chains derived from one specimen sequenced in a study of lymphopenia after photon versus proton radiotherapy. Sequencing was performed with immunoSEQ multiplex PCR; in TCRdb, only in-frame clones are kept and a portion is missing. The sample records about 45,000 clones, 65% to 90% being singletons. The specimen was peripheral blood, collected from a patient treated with photon-based radiotherapy. The source is a man aged 40-50 years with gastric cancer.

This clone was recorded a few times. V usage is TRBV6-5 and J usage is TRBJ1-1; the D gene is possibly TRBD1 (5 bases). The CDR3 runs to 13 residues. Germline V lookup: CDR1 MNHEY, CDR2 SVGAGI. Trimming left V 5 bases short and J 5 bases short, with 12 bases between. In DNA form, the CDR3 reads TGTGCCAGCAGTGACAGAGTAAGGACTGAAGCTTTCTTT. Residues: CASSDRVRTEAFF.

The genes are TRBV2 and TRBJ1-2; weak D call: TRBD1 (6 bases). This CDR3 spans 14 amino acids. Between the trimmed V and J ends, which lost 6 bases and 2 bases, there was a span of 13 bases. Germline loops: CDR1 SNHLY, CDR2 FYNNEI. The CDR3 DNA reads TGTGCCAGCAGCCTGACACAGGGAAACTATGGCTACACCTTC. Its protein product is CASSLTQGNYGYTF.